Shown below are 11 T cell receptor beta chains from a single sample sequenced in a study of blood T cells in healthy people across ages (dated by TCRdb to the mid-2010s). Library preparation used 5' RACE. Instrument used: Illumina HiSeq 2500. A second PCR of about 6 to 12 cycles was run with a J-beta primer mix and a sample-barcoded 5' primer. In TCRdb, the public reads were trimmed at Q25 with fastp and aligned with MiXCR, with productive beta chains retained. Each entry merges the rows of one CDR3 protein and shows their most common DNA and genes. This sample holds fewer than 1,000,000 distinct CDR3 sequences; about 47% were observed only once. Jointly, the top ten make up over 15% of the sample. Sequences were obtained from blood. Source of these receptors: a man older than 75 in good health.

This clonotype was seen repeatedly, ten times or more. The chain has TRBV4-1 and TRBJ2-3; 11 nucleotides line up with TRBD2. With 0 bases clipped from V and 3 bases from J, the junction kept 5 bases outside the gene matches. Germline values: CDR1 MGHRA, CDR2 YSYEKL. The CDR3 spans 17 residues. CDR3 region: CASSQEVSGRETDTQYF. DNA for the CDR3: TGCGCCAGCAGCCAAGAAGTTAGCGGGAGGGAGACAGATACGCAGTATTTT.

This clonotype was counted only a few times. V usage is TRBV7-2 and J usage is TRBJ2-1, with a tentative D call TRBD1 (5 bases). CDR3 length: 15 residues. Looked up from germline, CDR1 is SGHTA and CDR2 is FQGNSA. V shed 1 base and J shed 0 bases, with 7 bases lying between them. The CDR3 coding sequence is TGTGCCAGCAGCTTAGATCAGGGCTCCTACAATGAGCAGTTCTTC. Its protein product is CASSLDQGSYNEQFF.

The gene calls are TRBV6-2 or TRBV6-3 and TRBJ2-3, with 9 positions matching TRBD2. The V gene end was trimmed by 6 bases and the J gene end by 2 bases; junction bases not matched to a gene: 9. CDR3 size: 16 residues. Germline V CDR1 and CDR2: MNHEY, SVGEGT. CDR3 DNA sequence: TGTGCCAGCAGACCCCGACTAGCGGAGCCCACAGATACGCAGTATTTT. Translated, it gives CASRPRLAEPTDTQYF.

The V call is TRBV3-1, the J call TRBJ2-7, with TRBD1 matching over 7 bases. Germline assignment: CDR1 LGHDT and CDR2 YNNKEL (reference sequence). After removal of 4 bases from V and 1 base from J, the junction contained 7 bases not matched to a gene. The CDR3 is 15 residues long. The CDR3 sequence: CASSPSGTESYEQYF. CDR3 in DNA: TGTGCCAGCAGCCCCTCCGGGACAGAATCCTACGAGCAGTACTTC.

CDR3 sequence (DNA): TGTGCCAGCAGCTTAATGGGTGGGAGTGGGGCCTACAATGAGCAGTACTTC. It codes for CASSLMGGSGAYNEQYF. This chain joins TRBV7-3 and TRBJ2-1; D possibly matches TRBD1 or TRBD2 (5 bases each). The DNA end favors TRBJ2-7, so the J call may be wrong. Germline V gives CDR1 SGHTA, CDR2 FQGTGA. CDR3 length equals 17 residues.

This clonotype was picked up a small number of times. V gene TRBV5-1 combines with J gene TRBJ2-1, with D hard to call. The J call may not be correct, given that the DNA end is closer to TRBJ2-7. Germline values: CDR1 SGHRS, CDR2 YFSETQ. There are 13 residues in the CDR3. CDR3 loop: CASSLDPYNEQYF. The CDR3 bases are TGCGCCAGCAGCTTGGATCCCTACAATGAGCAGTACTTC.

This clonotype was detected once. V gene TRBV21-1 combines with J gene TRBJ2-1; the D segment call TRBD1 is taken from the table without a DNA check. TRBV21-1 is noted as a pseudogene. The CDR3 consists of 16 residues. The CDR3 is CASSPREVGSYNEQFF. The DNA for the CDR3 is TGTGCCAGCAGTCCCCGGGAGGTCGGCTCCTACAATGAGCAGTTCTTC.

This clonotype was seen repeatedly, ten times or more. This chain links TRBV6-2 or TRBV6-3 with TRBJ2-1; 12 positions match TRBD2. Germline loops: CDR1 MNHEY, CDR2 SVGEGT. This CDR3 has 15 amino acids. J lost 4 bases, V lost 5 bases, and 3 bases had no gene match. CDR3 sequence: CASSPSGRVYNEQFF. CDR3 nucleotides: TGTGCCAGCAGTCCTAGCGGGAGGGTATACAATGAGCAGTTCTTC.

This clonotype was counted only a few times. The chain joins TRBV2 to TRBJ2-3; unclear D gene. Trimming pared 10 bases from V and 4 bases from J, leaving 18 bases between. CDR3 length equals 14 residues. Looked up from germline, CDR1 is SNHLY and CDR2 is FYNNEI. CDR3 in amino acids: CATDPRITPDTQYF. CDR3 nucleotides: TGTGCCACCGACCCGCGGATTACTCCAGATACGCAGTATTTT.

V and J are TRBV10-3 and TRBJ2-2; D might be TRBD2 (6 bases). CDR1 and CDR2 (germline): ENHRY, SYGVKD. V gave up 11 bases and J gave up 0 bases, with 10 bases separating them. This CDR3 region has 13 residues. The CDR3: CASGGTNTGELFF. In DNA, the CDR3 is TGTGCCTCGGGCGGGACGAACACCGGGGAGCTGTTTTTT.

The gene calls are TRBV30 and TRBJ1-5; perhaps TRBD1 as D (5 bases). This CDR3 region has 13 residues. V dropped 0 bases and J dropped 7 bases, with 10 bases sitting between them. CDR1 and CDR2 from the germline V gene are GTSNPN and SVGIG (reference sequence). The CDR3 sequence is CAWSVTGRQPQHF. In DNA, the CDR3 is TGTGCCTGGAGTGTAACGGGGCGACAGCCCCAGCATTTT.